The 13 T cell receptor beta chains reported below all come from one sample, sequenced in a study of blood T cell repertoires in COVID-19. Here immunoSEQ multiplex PCR was the method, and the copy in TCRdb shows in-frame clones only, minus some. The data contain approximately 160,000 clones, roughly 80% of them singletons. The sequenced material came from peripheral blood. The receptor source for this set is a man between 18 and 29 years old with active or convalescent COVID-19.

This rearrangement joins TRBV10-1 to TRBJ2-4, with TRBD2 matching over 14 bases. Germline-derived CDR1 and CDR2 are WNHNN and SYGVQD (reference sequence). V lost 10 bases and J lost 7; bases outside the gene matches: 15. The CDR3 length is 17 residues. Here the CDR3 reads CAINTGTSGRGWNIQYF. CDR3 bases: TGCGCCATCAATACCGGGACTAGCGGGAGAGGGTGGAACATTCAGTACTTC.

This clone was recorded once. V and J are TRBV6-4 and TRBJ2-3; D is ambiguous. V was trimmed by 3 bases and J by 5 bases, leaving 12 bases between them. Germline-derived CDR1 and CDR2 are MRHNA and SNTAGT. The CDR3 runs 14 residues. CDR3 sequence: CASSEADSLDTQYF. In DNA form, the CDR3 reads TGTGCCAGCAGTGAGGCTGACTCGCTAGATACGCAGTATTTT.

The rearrangement joins TRBV24-1 to TRBJ2-2; 11 bases agree with TRBD2. The junction had 15 bases not matched to a gene; V was cut back by 12 bases and J by 10 bases. CDR3 length: 15 amino acids. Germline CDR1 KGHDR, CDR2 SFDVKD. CDR3 in DNA: TGTGCCTCCGGAGAGACTAGCGGGGCCCACAAGGAGCTGTTTTTT. It encodes CASGETSGAHKELFF.

This rearrangement joins TRBV19 to TRBJ2-2; D is perhaps TRBD1 (7 bases). The V gene's germline CDR1 is LNHDA and CDR2 SQIVND (reference sequence). CDR3 length: 19 residues. V shed 5 bases and J shed 4 bases, with 26 bases lying between them. This CDR3 is CASSLMSVRQGGGTGELFF. CDR3 coding DNA: TGTGCCAGTAGTTTGATGTCCGTCCGACAGGGAGGTGGCACCGGGGAGCTGTTTTTT.

The CDR3 here is CASSTIGTGDEQYF. The CDR3 DNA follows: TGTGCCAGTAGTACTATCGGGACAGGGGACGAGCAGTACTTC. The chain joins TRBV19 to TRBJ2-7; 10 bases map to TRBD1. This CDR3 spans 14 amino acids. Germline CDR1 reads LNHDA; CDR2 reads SQIVND (reference sequence). V shed 4 bases and J 5 bases; nucleotides not matched to a gene: 5.

V usage is TRBV7-2 and J usage is TRBJ2-5; 11 bases align to TRBD2. The V gene's germline CDR1 is SGHTA and CDR2 FQGNSA. With 3 bases clipped from V and 5 bases from J, the junction kept 8 bases outside the gene matches. The CDR3 sequence is 16 residues long. CDR3 in DNA: TGTGCCAGCAGCTTGATATTAGCGGGGGGGGAGGAGACCCAGTACTTC. This codes for CASSLILAGGEETQYF. Based on the CDR3 plus reference TRBV7-2 and TRBJ2-5, the full variable domain is GAGVSQSPSNKVTEKGKDVELRCDPISGHTALYWYRQSLGQGLEFLIYFQGNSAPDKSGLPSDRFSAERTGGSVSTLTIQRTQQEDSAVYLCASSLILAGGEETQYFGPGTRLLVL.

The J gene is TRBJ2-7, the V gene TRBV11-1; the D is unclear. Deletions cut 5 bases from V and 2 bases from J, with 10 bases between. The germline CDR1 and CDR2 sequences are SGHAT and FQDESV (reference sequence). This CDR3 has 13 residues. The CDR3 region is CASSGNTAYEQYF. The CDR3 DNA reads as TGTGCCAGCAGCGGCAACACAGCCTACGAGCAGTACTTC.

This chain connects TRBV12-3 or TRBV12-4 to TRBJ1-2; D remains ambiguous. Trimming pared 3 bases from V and 4 bases from J, leaving 9 bases between. This CDR3 is built from 13 residues. CDR3 sequence: CASSFRQGYGYTF. The CDR3 nucleotides are TGTGCCAGCAGTTTCAGGCAAGGCTATGGCTACACCTTC.

This clone occurred once. This chain joins TRBV27 and TRBJ1-3, with 7 bases that match TRBD1. Germline-derived CDR1 and CDR2 are MNHEY and SMNVEV (reference sequence). After removal of 8 bases from V and 3 bases from J, the junction contained 4 bases not matched to a gene. This CDR3 has 13 residues. The CDR3, as DNA: TGTGCCAGCGCTTCAGGGGGTGGAAACACCATATATTTT. It is translated as CASASGGGNTIYF.

This chain uses TRBV9 with TRBJ1-3, with unresolved D. The CDR3 is 14 residues long. In germline, CDR1 is SGDLS, CDR2 YYNGEE. Trimming pared 0 bases from V and 7 bases from J, leaving 11 bases between. CDR3 region: CASSVGGRENTIYF. CDR3 nucleotides: TGTGCCAGCAGCGTAGGAGGCAGAGAGAACACCATATATTTT. Full variable domain (missing parts from reference TRBV9 and TRBJ1-3): DSGVTQTPKHLITATGQRVTLRCSPRSGDLSVYWYQQSLDQGLQFLIQYYNGEERAKGNILERFSAQQFPDLHSELNLSSLELGDSALYFCASSVGGRENTIYFGEGSWLTVV.

The chain links TRBV4-1 to TRBJ2-2, with 9 bases lining up with TRBD1. The length of the CDR3 is 17 residues. J lost 1 base, V lost 2 bases, and 5 bases had no gene match. In germline, CDR1 is MGHRA, CDR2 YSYEKL. The CDR3 is CASSQNDRGGNTGELFF. The CDR3 DNA reads as TGCGCCAGCAGCCAAAATGACAGGGGGGGGAACACCGGGGAGCTGTTTTTT.

The genes are TRBV11-2 and TRBJ2-7; 10 bases are shared with TRBD1. The CDR3 has 14 amino acids. Germline V gene data show CDR1 as SGHAT and CDR2 as FQNNGV. The V and J ends lost 3 bases and 4 bases, in that order; junction bases with no gene match: 3. CDR3 coding DNA: TGTGCCAGCAGCTTCGACAGGGGGCGGTACGAGCAGTACTTC. It yields the protein CASSFDRGRYEQYF.

The chain recombines TRBV5-1 with TRBJ1-1, with 7 bases lining up with TRBD1. The V gene end was trimmed by 4 bases and the J gene end by 1 base; junction bases not matched to a gene: 10. Germline V gene data show CDR1 as SGHRS and CDR2 as YFSETQ. The CDR3 spans 16 residues. The CDR3 spells CASSRPLTGTNTEAFF. In nucleotides, the CDR3 is TGCGCCAGCAGCCGTCCTCTGACAGGGACGAACACTGAAGCTTTCTTT.